This T cell receptor (beta chain) was sequenced during a study of T cell responses to AZD1222 COVID-19 vaccine. Study-wide points: The donor group comprised mostly white British people and more females; the analysis possibly underestimated clonal diversity. Researchers report vaccine-associated CD4 TCRs spanning spike, with dominance at 160-218 and 743-854.

The CDR3 runs to 14 residues. The V gene's germline CDR1 is GTSNPN and CDR2 SVGIG (reference sequence). With 2 bases removed from V and 3 bases from J, the gap between germline ends came to 10 bases. Sequenced by immunoSEQ multiplex PCR; TCRdb stores in-frame clones only, minus some. This table has about 49,000 clones, 65% to 80% appearing once. In regard to this clone: Its antigen is currently unknown.

This chain joins TRBV30 and TRBJ2-2; D remains ambiguous. Specimen: peripheral blood, collected on day 0 of AZD1222 vaccination. This TCR was sampled from an adult in good health. This CDR3 reads CAWSYNTYTGELFF. CDR3 DNA sequence: TGTGCCTGGAGTTATAACACTTACACCGGGGAGCTGTTTTTT.